The clone carrying this T cell receptor (beta chain) was found many times. The antigen is undetermined. The data belong to a study of regulatory T cells in long-lasting Graves disease. Findings and caveats of the study: Fewer public clonotypes were shared by new patients (around 990) than by persistent patients (roughly 2,500).

Stated time point: newly diagnosed GD, antithyroid drugs for less than 3 months. RNA isolated from PBMCs was used to make the TCR library. American Thyroid Association guidelines defined how Graves' disease was diagnosed. This CDR3 contains 15 residues. J lost 5 bases, V lost 4 bases, and 9 bases had no gene match. Germline CDR1 is SGHVS and CDR2 is FQNEAQ. With iRepertoire HTBI primers and Arm-PCR of CDR3 regions, TCR beta libraries were built. MiXCR, applied by TCRdb to the multiplex PCR reads, yields one record per CDR3 protein. The sample holds more than 300,000 distinct CDR3 sequences, 12% seen once. These data were likewise used in another study, on T cells in Graves' hyperthyroidism and ophthalmopathy. That report adds: In blood, most of the thyroid clonotypes expanded above 0.001 were also present. Ophthalmopathy could be told apart from stable hyperthyroidism with a 13 V-J model.

This sequence was found in a woman younger than 30 with Graves disease. The sequencing used peripheral blood mononuclear cells (PBMCs), collected at new diagnosis, from a patient treated with antithyroid drugs. The chain combines TRBV7-8 with TRBJ2-7, with 9 bases matching TRBD1. The CDR3 protein is CASSSVRTGVDEQYF. For the CDR3, the DNA is TGTGCCAGCAGCTCTGTCCGGACAGGGGTCGACGAGCAGTACTTC.